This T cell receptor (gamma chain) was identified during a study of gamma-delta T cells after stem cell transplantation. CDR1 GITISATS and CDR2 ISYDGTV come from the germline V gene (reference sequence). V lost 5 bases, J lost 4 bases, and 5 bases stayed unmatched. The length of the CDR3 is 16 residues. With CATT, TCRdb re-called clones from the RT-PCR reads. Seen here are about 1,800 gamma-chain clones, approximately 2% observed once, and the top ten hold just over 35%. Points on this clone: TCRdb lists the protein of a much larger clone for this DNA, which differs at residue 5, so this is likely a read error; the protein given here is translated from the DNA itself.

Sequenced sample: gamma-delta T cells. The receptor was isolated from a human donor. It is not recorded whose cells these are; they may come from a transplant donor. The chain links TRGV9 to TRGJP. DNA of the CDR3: TGTGCCTTGTGGGGGGGTCAAGAGTTGGGCAAAAAAATCAAGGTATTT. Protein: CALWGGQELGKKIKVF.